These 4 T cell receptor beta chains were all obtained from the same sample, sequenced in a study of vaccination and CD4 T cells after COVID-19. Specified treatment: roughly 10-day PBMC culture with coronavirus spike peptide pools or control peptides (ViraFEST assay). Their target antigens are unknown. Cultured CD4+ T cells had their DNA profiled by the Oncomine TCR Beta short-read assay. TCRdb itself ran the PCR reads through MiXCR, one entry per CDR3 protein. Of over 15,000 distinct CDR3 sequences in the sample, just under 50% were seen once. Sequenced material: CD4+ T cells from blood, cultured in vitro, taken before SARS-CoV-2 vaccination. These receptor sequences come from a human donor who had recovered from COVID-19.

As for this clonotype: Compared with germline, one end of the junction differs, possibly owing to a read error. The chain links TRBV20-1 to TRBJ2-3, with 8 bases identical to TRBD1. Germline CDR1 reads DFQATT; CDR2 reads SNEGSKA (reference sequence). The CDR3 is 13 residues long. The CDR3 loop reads CSAEQGGTDAQYF. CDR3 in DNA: TGCAGTGCAGAACAGGGGGGTACAGATGCGCAGTATTTT.

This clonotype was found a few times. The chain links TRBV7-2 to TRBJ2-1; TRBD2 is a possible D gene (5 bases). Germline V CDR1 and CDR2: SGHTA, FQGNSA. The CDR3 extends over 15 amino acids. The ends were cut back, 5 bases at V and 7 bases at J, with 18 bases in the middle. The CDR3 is CASSHLADGVNEQFF. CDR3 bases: TGTGCCAGCAGCCATCTAGCAGACGGGGTGAATGAGCAGTTCTTC.

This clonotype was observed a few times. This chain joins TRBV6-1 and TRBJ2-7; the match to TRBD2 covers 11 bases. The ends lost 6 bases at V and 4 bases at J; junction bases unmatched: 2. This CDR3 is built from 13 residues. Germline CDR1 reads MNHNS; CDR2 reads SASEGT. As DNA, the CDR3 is TGTGCCAGCAGGGCTAGCGGGAGGTACGAGCAGTACTTC. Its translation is CASRASGRYEQYF.

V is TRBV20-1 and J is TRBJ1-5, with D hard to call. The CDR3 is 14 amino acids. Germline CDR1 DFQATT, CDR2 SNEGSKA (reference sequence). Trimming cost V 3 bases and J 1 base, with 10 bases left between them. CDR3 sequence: CSARAGSSNQPQHF. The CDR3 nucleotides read TGCAGTGCTAGGGCAGGCTCCAGCAATCAGCCCCAGCATTTT.